The source of this T cell receptor beta chain is a study of cytomegalovirus exposure and HLA in healthy donors. Study-wide findings and caveats: V- and J-gene trimming in TCR beta was tied to a missense DCLRE1C variant by an analysis performed later. A few CMV-associated chains were confirmed in vitro to be specific for CMV antigens. No immune exposure information besides CMV serostatus was available.

The PCR ran on 60 Vbeta and 13 Jbeta primers. The assay was immunoSEQ multiplex PCR, and TCRdb's table has in-frame clones only and misses some. The table records about 160,000 clones, roughly four fifths of them present only once. Donors showed nominal health when sampled, although they likely had unrecorded immune exposures. J lost 3 bases, V lost 2 bases, and 5 bases had no gene match. The CDR3 spans 16 residues. CDR1 is LNHDA, CDR2 SQIVND, per germline (reference sequence). In regard to this clone: No antigen is known for it.

J is TRBJ2-2 and V is TRBV19; TRBD1 matches 8 bases. Sequencing was done on a sample of PBMCs. The origin of this receptor is a male donor in good health and CMV-seropositive. CDR3 protein: CASSIFGTGYTGELFF. Written as DNA, the CDR3 is TGTGCCAGTAGTATATTCGGGACAGGATACACCGGGGAGCTGTTTTTT.